The 11 T cell receptor beta chains below were found in one sample sequenced in a study of Graves' ophthalmopathy and Graves' hyperthyroidism. Amplification of the TCR beta CDR3 regions used RNA transcripts (as template). Scientists carried out first-round RT-PCR using HTBI primers and then a second-round multiplex PCR. In TCRdb, the multiplex PCR reads were re-called with MiXCR into one record per CDR3 protein. The sample carries about 48,000 distinct CDR3 sequences, over 45% recorded once. The sequencing sample was made of peripheral blood. These receptors were obtained from an adult man with Graves' ophthalmopathy.

This clonotype appeared many times. The chain recombines TRBV9 with TRBJ1-2, with D perhaps TRBD1 (6 bases). The germline V gene has CDR1 SGDLS and CDR2 YYNGEE. Trimming stripped 4 bases from V and 3 bases from J, with 19 bases between. The CDR3 covers 16 residues. The CDR3 coding sequence is TGTGCCAGCAGCACCGCATACAGGGTCTCCGACTATGGCTACACCTTC. Translated, it gives CASSTAYRVSDYGYTF.

The chain uses TRBV7-9 and TRBJ2-3; TRBD2 aligns across 7 bases. The CDR3 spans 15 residues. Germline trimming cut 4 bases from V and 7 bases from J; bases unmatched to any gene: 11. CDR1 and CDR2 (germline): SEHNR, FQNEAQ (reference sequence). CDR3 in DNA: TGTGCCAGCAGCTCAACCTGGAGGGAGGGGTATACGCAGTATTTT. It translates to CASSSTWREGYTQYF.

The V call is TRBV7-2, the J call TRBJ1-5, with D tentatively TRBD1 (6 bases). The CDR3 contains 17 residues. The V end was cut by 3 bases, the J end by 4 bases, with 19 bases between. Germline loops: CDR1 SGHTA, CDR2 FQGNSA. CDR3 coding DNA: TGTGCCAGCAGCTTCGCCGGGACCTCAAGGGGGAATCAGCCCCAGCATTTT. This sequence encodes CASSFAGTSRGNQPQHF.

V is TRBV20-1 and J is TRBJ1-5; 7 nucleotides agree with TRBD1. V was pared by 3 bases and J by 5 bases, with 4 bases of the junction left unmatched. Germline loops: CDR1 DFQATT, CDR2 SNEGSKA (reference sequence). The CDR3 spans 13 residues. DNA of the CDR3: TGCAGTGCTAGGACAGGGTTGGATCAGCCCCAGCATTTT. This translates into CSARTGLDQPQHF.

CDR3 DNA: TGCAGTGCTAGAGACCTCGAGGGCACTCACGAGCAGTACTTC. Translating gives CSARDLEGTHEQYF. The gene calls are TRBV20-1 and TRBJ2-7, with D tentatively TRBD2 (5 bases). The germline V gene encodes CDR1 DFQATT and CDR2 SNEGSKA (reference sequence). The V end was cut by 0 bases, the J end by 5 bases, with 14 bases between. The CDR3 extends over 14 amino acids.

On this clonotype itself: It is unclear where the CDR3 begins or ends on the DNA, so no DNA is shown, and the CDR3 is as TCRdb lists it. The genes are TRBV11-1 and TRBJ2-1; no check of the table's D call, TRBD1, against the DNA was made. The CDR3 is made up of 20 amino acids, end residues included. Germline loops: CDR1 SGHAT, CDR2 FQDESV (reference sequence). The CDR3 is CASSFYICSAPGGADNEQFF.

This clonotype has ten or more counts. This chain connects TRBV7-3 to TRBJ2-3; D possibly corresponds to TRBD2 (6 bases). V was trimmed by 4 bases and J by 2 bases, leaving 13 bases between them. Germline V lookup: CDR1 SGHTA, CDR2 FQGTGA. The CDR3 runs 15 residues. CDR3 nucleotides: TGTGCCAGCAGCTCCCTCGGGGGTCCCACAGATACGCAGTATTTT. This translates into CASSSLGGPTDTQYF.

The V and J genes are TRBV7-3 and TRBJ2-7, with unresolved D. Trimming cost V 5 bases and J 2 bases, with 13 bases left between them. From germline, CDR1 is SGHTA and CDR2 FQGTGA. The CDR3 spans 14 residues. The CDR3: CASSPNASPYEQYF. The CDR3 DNA reads TGTGCCAGCAGCCCAAATGCGAGCCCCTACGAGCAGTACTTC.

There are many counts of this clonotype. V usage is TRBV11-3 and J usage is TRBJ2-3, with 8 positions matching TRBD2. This CDR3 spans 15 amino acids. Germline V lookup: CDR1 SGHNT, CDR2 YENEEA. With V trimmed by 1 base and J by 4 bases, 4 bases remained unmatched. CDR3 in amino acids: CASSLVAGTPDTQYF. In DNA, the CDR3 is TGTGCCAGCAGCTTAGTAGCGGGAACCCCAGATACGCAGTATTTT. The variable domain in full, with the rest retrieved from reference TRBV11-3 and TRBJ2-3, is EAGVVQSPRYKIIEKKQPVAFWCNPISGHNTLYWYLQNLGQGPELLIRYENEEAVDDSQLPKDRFSAERLKGVDSTLKIQPAELGDSAVYLCASSLVAGTPDTQYFGPGTRLTVL.

CDR3 coding DNA: TGTGCCAGCAGCCTTATACGGGATACGCAGTATTTT. Its translation is CASSLIRDTQYF. The chain is built from TRBV14 and TRBJ2-3; the D is unclear. The CDR3 length is 12 residues. Germline V gene lookup returns CDR1 SGHDN and CDR2 FVKESK. V lost 4 bases to trimming and J lost 6 bases, with 8 bases between them.

This clonotype was observed at least ten times. The chain uses TRBV28 and TRBJ2-5; 10 bases fit TRBD1. This CDR3 contains 13 residues. Looked up from germline, CDR1 is MDHEN and CDR2 is SYDVKM. V lost 9 bases and J lost 4; bases outside the gene matches: 5. The CDR3 DNA reads TGTGCCAGTCGACAGGGGGCAGGAGAGACCCAGTACTTC. This encodes CASRQGAGETQYF.